The TCR beta chain described here comes from a study of blood T cell repertoires in COVID-19. For the study at large: The origin of the acute and convalescent COVID-19 samples was the United States, Italy and Spain.

The CDR3 extends over 17 amino acids. CDR1 and CDR2 from the germline V gene are LNHDA and SQIVND (reference sequence). The trim removed 4 bases at V and 8 bases at J, leaving 17 bases unmatched. Enrolment of Seattle patients took place during active infection, and they were followed longitudinally. In the original processing: Amplification with reference gene primers provided the estimates of nucleated cell counts. Data came from immunoSEQ multiplex PCR; TCRdb stores just in-frame clones and leaves some out. V and J calls and clone size are as listed in that table; D and trimming were resolved from the DNA. The sample records about 170,000 clones, about nine tenths being singletons.

V usage is TRBV19 and J usage is TRBJ2-1; 7 bases agree with TRBD1. Sequences were obtained from peripheral blood. The sequence was collected from a man younger than 35 with COVID-19, enrolled during active disease. CDR3 protein: CASSTRQGSPREYEQFF. CDR3 in DNA: TGTGCCAGTAGTACCCGACAGGGATCGCCCAGGGAGTATGAGCAGTTCTTC.